This T cell receptor (beta chain) was identified during a study of cytomegalovirus exposure and HLA in healthy donors. Overall study context: The use of the same platform for the approximately 110 validation repertoires and the 650 to 850 first-cohort repertoires was reported by a later analysis.

A note on this clone: Its specificity is not known.

This CDR3 has 15 amino acids. V was pared by 5 bases and J by 5 bases, with 10 bases of the junction left unmatched. Germline CDR1 MNHNY, CDR2 SVGAGI (reference sequence). Study-level results: The finding came from a later analysis; first-cohort TCR clusters tended to co-occur in the 95 to 150 validation repertoires.

Repertoires were generated with immunoSEQ multiplex PCR, while TCRdb's copy carries only in-frame clones and drops some. This sample has 150,000 to 200,000 clones; approximately 86% occur once, and the top ten carry less than 9.5%. The origin of this receptor is a man under 40 in good health and CMV-seropositive. The chain couples TRBV6-6 to TRBJ2-5; 8 bases agree with TRBD1. The sample comprised PBMCs. For the CDR3, the DNA is TGTGCCAGCAGTGGGCGGACAGGGCTAGCGGAGACCCAGTACTTC. The encoded protein is CASSGRTGLAETQYF.